This T cell receptor beta chain appears in the sequencing data of a study of beta chain features in type 1 diabetes. Study-wide context: Regarding age, gender and cell yields, patients proved similar to healthy donors. All samples yielded roughly 100,000,000 examined sorted cells. Study results and limitations: It was possible that PCR favored shorter templates, equally so in patients and controls. TCRB CDR3s were moderately but significantly shorter in Type 1 diabetes patients in all four CD4+ subsets.

Details on this clone: The antigen remains unidentified.

Expressed TCRB transcripts were sequenced because the entire RNA isolate underwent reverse transcription. Assay: immunoSEQ multiplex PCR; the TCRdb copy retains only in-frame clones and omits some. In the table there are roughly 300,000 clones, approximately 10% of which are singletons. Sorting based on CD45RO/CCR7/CD25/CD127/CD95/CD27 separated CD4+ naive, central memory, regulatory and stem cell-like memory cells. Trimming took 2 bases from V and 7 from J, leaving 24 bases between them. Per the germline V gene, CDR1 is SGHDT and CDR2 is YYEEEE. This CDR3 has 17 amino acids. J is TRBJ1-2 and V is TRBV5-6, with D unresolved. The TCR originated in a man aged 30 to 45 with type 1 diabetes. Sequenced: central memory CD4+ T cells from blood. CDR3 sequence (DNA): TGTGCCAGCAGCTTCGGTCCTGAGGGTCCGGGCATCGGTGGCTACACCTTC. Its protein product is CASSFGPEGPGIGGYTF. Variable domain in full (rest from reference TRBV5-6 and TRBJ1-2): DAGVTQSPTHLIKTRGQQVTLRCSPKSGHDTVSWYQQALGQGPQFIFQYYEEEERQRGNFPDRFSGHQFPNYSSELNVNALLLGDSALYLCASSFGPEGPGIGGYTFGSGTRLTVV.